This T cell receptor beta chain appears in the sequencing data of a study of cytomegalovirus exposure and HLA in healthy donors. General study results and limits: TCR association rates varied by HLA locus in a later analysis, with DRB1 highest and HLA-C lowest. Using the classifier, cytomegalovirus status was reportedly diagnosed with high specificity and sensitivity.

Primers: 60 Vbeta forward and 13 Jbeta reverse. Profiled with immunoSEQ multiplex PCR; TCRdb holds only in-frame clones, not every one. Counted here are about 180,000 clones, roughly four fifths occurring once; the ten biggest clones make up 4.8%. The donors (healthy individuals) were bone marrow donors. This CDR3 region has 16 residues. J gave up 4 bases and V 0 bases, and 5 bases lay outside the gene matches. Germline assignment: CDR1 LGHNA and CDR2 YNFKEQ. On this clone itself: Its antigen is unknown.

This clonotype was sampled from a girl aged 10-17 years in good health and CMV-seropositive. The rearrangement links TRBV4-2 to TRBJ1-1, with TRBD1 matching over 10 bases. Sequenced: PBMCs. In DNA form, the CDR3 reads TGTGCCAGCAGCCAAGAAAGGGGACAGGGGAGCACTGAAGCTTTCTTT. Protein: CASSQERGQGSTEAFF.